This T cell receptor (beta chain) was found in a study of blood T cells in healthy people across ages (dated by TCRdb to the mid-2010s). With respect to the entire study: In model experiments, template switching captured about one uniquely barcoded TCR beta cDNA molecule for every two T cells. For two donors (one aged 18 to 29 and one aged 80 or older), the study analyzed two additional independent replicas of 1 million unique cDNA reads from the same blood draw. To track age-related changes in TCR beta repertoire diversity, the study relied on deep sequencing normalized with unique cDNA molecular identifiers. To avoid experimental bias, donors of different ages were distributed randomly across sequencing lanes. Donors were grouped into four age groups: young (average about 15 years), middle-aged (about 40), aged (about 60) and long-lived (approximately 78).

Broader findings and caveats from the paper: There was a strong correlation between observed TCR beta diversity and the percentage of naive T cells measured by flow cytometry. Since profiling was done on bulk unsorted PBMCs, naive and antigen-experienced compartments could not be conclusively compared. As age increased, observed TCR beta diversity per million T cells dropped in a roughly linear way, and a significant reduction was already evident by age roughly 40. Estimates of total diversity from one million sequenced T cells were regarded as lower bounds and underestimates. Donor CMV infection status was unknown, potentially confounding age-related changes in expanded clonotypes. Compared with the aged group, more naive CD4+ T cells, fewer expanded clones and increased TCR diversity were shown by the long-lived group, suggesting age selection.

The protocol used for the library was 5' RACE. Sequencing was performed on an Illumina HiSeq 2500. A second PCR of roughly 7 to 12 cycles was run with a J-beta primer mix and a sample-barcoded 5' primer. A unique molecular identifier was introduced onto each TCR beta cDNA molecule by a template-switch 5' adaptor carrying 12 random nucleotides. At least 2.5 million CDR3-containing paired-end reads were obtained from each sample. First-strand cDNA was synthesized from all RNA with the Mint cDNA synthesis kit, primed by a TRBC-specific oligonucleotide. Following uracil-DNA glycosylase treatment, a first 18-cycle PCR with universal primers M1SS and BC2_uni_R was performed on all cDNA. Processing in the source paper ran as follows. For normalization, 1 million high-quality reads were randomly selected from each sample, with every read carrying a distinct molecular identifier. Instead of being binned into consensus sequences, reads that shared molecular identifiers were thrown out. MiTCR, run with a Q25 quality threshold and the strictest error-elimination algorithm, handled CDR3 identification, clonotype clustering and error correction. Lower-bound total TCR beta diversity was estimated with a nonparametric unseen species model using Euler transformation. TCRdb trimmed public reads at Q25 via fastp, called clones via MiXCR and kept in-frame beta chains. Each record represents a unique CDR3 protein, reported with the most common genes and DNA among its rows. The authors' filters were not applied to this entry. The sample table shows 1.5 million to 2 million distinct CDR3 sequences, and around 35% are seen once. Jointly, the top ten make up approximately 11% of the sample.

This clonotype was seen a handful of times. What this receptor recognizes is not known. Base-call qualities are not available, and no considerably larger clone is one nucleotide away. The approximately 40 donors, aged about 6 to 100 years, were systemically healthy Caucasian individuals from Russia. Each donor gave approximately 9.3 milliliters of peripheral blood, collected into EDTA-treated Vacutainer tubes. PBMCs were isolated by Ficoll-Paque density-gradient centrifugation, with at least 6 million obtained per sample. Total RNA was extracted from PBMCs with Trizol reagent, with at least 5 micrograms obtained per sample. For every donor, flow cytometry on a PBMC aliquot measured the percentage of naive CD45RAhigh/CD27high T cells. The specimen sequenced was blood. The source is a woman in her twenties or thirties in good health.

The CDR3 region reads CASTQGDSGGETQYF. The nucleotide sequence reads as follows: TGTGCCAGCACCCAAGGCGACAGCGGAGGGGAGACCCAGTACTTC. In this chain, TRBV12-3 or TRBV12-4 is recombined with TRBJ2-5, with TRBD2 as a weak D call on 6 bases. Trimming costs V 7 bases and J 5 bases, and their ends lie 20 bases apart. Spanning cysteine to phenylalanine, the CDR3 consists of 15 amino acids. Only the CDR3 DNA stays, 45 bases, in frame from base 1.